The 15 T cell receptor beta chains given below trace back to one sample, sequenced in a study of T cell repertoires and HLA-DP antigens. Only in-frame clones appear in the TCRdb table, and some are missing; sequencing was by immunoSEQ multiplex PCR. The table includes some 120,000 clones, approximately 92% detected once. Their cognate antigens are unknown. The sample was CD4+ T cells from PBMCs. These receptors all stem from a woman aged 18 to 35 in good health and CMV-seronegative.

This chain links TRBV7-9 with TRBJ1-1; the D is unclear. The CDR3 runs to 13 residues. Trimming cost V 5 bases and J 11 bases, with 18 bases left between them. Germline-derived CDR1 and CDR2 are SEHNR and FQNEAQ (reference sequence). The CDR3 spells CASSVGGLWTAFF. As DNA, the CDR3 is TGTGCCAGCAGCGTGGGCGGGTTATGGACGGCTTTCTTT.

CDR3 coding DNA: TGTGCCAGCAGCTTGGCCGGGGACAGATACCTTCAGGGCTACGAGCAGTACTTC. This encodes CASSLAGDRYLQGYEQYF. The rearrangement links TRBV5-5 to TRBJ2-7; 7 bases are shared with TRBD1. The germline CDR1 and CDR2 sequences are SGHKS and YYEKEE (reference sequence). The CDR3 consists of 18 residues. The V segment lost 0 bases and the J segment 3 bases; nucleotides outside the gene matches: 15.

V gene TRBV4-1 combines with J gene TRBJ2-5; D unclear. Deletions cut 2 bases from V and 2 bases from J, with 6 bases between. The CDR3 contains 13 residues. Germline lookup yields CDR1 MGHRA and CDR2 YSYEKL. The CDR3 sequence: CASSQLTQETQYF. DNA of the CDR3: TGCGCCAGCAGCCAACTCACACAAGAGACCCAGTACTTC.

The rearrangement joins TRBV19 to TRBJ2-5; no reliable D call. V gave up 3 bases and J gave up 1 base, with 9 bases separating them. The CDR3 spans 14 residues. Germline values: CDR1 LNHDA, CDR2 SQIVND (reference sequence). CDR3 coding DNA: TGTGCCAGTAGTATGGACCCCAGCCAAGAGACCCAGTACTTC. As protein: CASSMDPSQETQYF.

Only one count was recorded for this clone. CDR3 residues: CATRNTGGPFSEQYV. The CDR3 DNA reads TGTGCCACCAGGAATACAGGGGGCCCTTTCTCGGAGCAGTACGTC. This sequence joins TRBV6-5 and TRBJ2-7, with 9 bases identical to TRBD1. Germline CDR1 is MNHEY and CDR2 is SVGAGI. V shed 10 bases and J 7 bases; nucleotides not matched to a gene: 17. CDR3 length: 15 amino acids.

This clone has just one count. The chain is built from TRBV18 and TRBJ1-5; 8 nucleotides line up with TRBD1. Germline CDR1 is KGHSH and CDR2 is LQKENI. This CDR3 contains 15 residues. The ends lost 2 bases at V and 1 base at J; junction bases unmatched: 1. The CDR3 coding sequence is TGTGCCAGCTCACCAGACAGGGGAAGCAATCAGCCCCAGCATTTT. Its translation is CASSPDRGSNQPQHF.

This clone was detected only once. This chain links TRBV4-1 with TRBJ1-2; D call uncertain. The germline V gene has CDR1 MGHRA and CDR2 YSYEKL. Trimming took 5 bases from V and 4 from J, leaving 17 bases between them. The CDR3 extends over 15 amino acids. The CDR3 loop is CASSAQARVTYGYTF. CDR3 sequence (DNA): TGCGCCAGCAGCGCCCAGGCGAGGGTTACCTATGGCTACACCTTC.

The rearrangement links TRBV28 to TRBJ1-4, with D maybe TRBD1 (5 bases). CDR3 length: 15 residues. Trimming removed 6 bases at V and 0 bases at J, with 11 bases between. The V gene's germline CDR1 is MDHEN and CDR2 SYDVKM. The CDR3 loop reads CASSSPGTTNEKLFF. For the CDR3, the DNA is TGTGCCAGCAGCTCCCCAGGGACAACTAATGAAAAACTGTTTTTT. Full variable domain (missing parts from reference TRBV28 and TRBJ1-4): DVKVTQSSRYLVKRTGEKVFLECVQDMDHENMFWYRQDPGLGLRLIYFSYDVKMKEKGDIPEGYSVSREKKERFSLILESASTNQTSMYLCASSSPGTTNEKLFFGSGTQLSVL.

The chain recombines TRBV7-9 with TRBJ2-1, with D possibly matching TRBD1 (5 bases). CDR3 length: 13 amino acids. Germline assignment: CDR1 SEHNR and CDR2 FQNEAQ (reference sequence). Trimming pared 2 bases from V and 10 bases from J, leaving 12 bases between. Here the CDR3 DNA reads TGTGCCAGCAGCTTAAGCAGGGATGGCGAGCAGTTCTTC. Protein sequence: CASSLSRDGEQFF.

The chain employs TRBV28 and TRBJ2-5, with D possibly matching TRBD1 (7 bases). The CDR3 length is 14 residues. The V end was cut by 3 bases, the J end by 4 bases, with 12 bases between. Germline CDR1 MDHEN, CDR2 SYDVKM. The CDR3 protein is CASSFRGRGETQYF. CDR3 nucleotide sequence: TGTGCCAGCAGTTTTAGGGGGCGGGGAGAGACCCAGTACTTC.

This rearrangement joins TRBV19 to TRBJ1-5; 7 bases match TRBD1. CDR3 size: 15 residues. V lost 7 bases to trimming and J lost 5 bases; unmatched junction nucleotides: 11. In germline, CDR1 is LNHDA, CDR2 SQIVND (reference sequence). This chain's CDR3 is CASIKERGLDQPQHF. The CDR3 DNA is TGTGCCAGTATCAAGGAGAGGGGGCTCGATCAGCCCCAGCATTTT.

The rearrangement uses TRBV28 and TRBJ1-5; D is undetermined. The CDR3 covers 13 residues. Trimming cost V 1 base and J 5 bases, with 6 bases left between them. The germline V gene has CDR1 MDHEN and CDR2 SYDVKM. The CDR3, as DNA: TGTGCCAGCAGTTTATTAGGCGATCAGCCCCAGCATTTT. This gives the protein CASSLLGDQPQHF.

A single count supports this clone. A read error may account for a junction end that differs from germline. The chain combines TRBV18 with TRBJ2-2; 8 positions agree with TRBD1. Per the germline V gene, CDR1 is KGHSH and CDR2 is LQKENI. This CDR3 comprises 14 residues. The CDR3 region is CASSPQGDTGELFF. CDR3 coding DNA: TGTGCCAGCTCGCCACAGGGGGACACCGGGGAGCTGTTTTTT. Full variable domain (remainder filled in from reference TRBV18 and TRBJ2-2): NAGVMQNPRHLVRRRGQEARLRCSPMKGHSHVYWYRQLPEEGLKFMVYLQKENIIDESGMPKERFSAEFPKEGPSILRIQQVVRGDSAAYFCASSPQGDTGELFFGEGSRLTVL.

The chain links TRBV27 to TRBJ1-6; 11 bases fit TRBD1. Germline V gene sequence: CDR1 MNHEY, CDR2 SMNVEV (reference sequence). CDR3 size: 15 residues. Losses at the gene ends were 5 bases for V and 9 bases for J; bases not matched to a gene: 6. This CDR3 reads CASSLGQGGGSPLHF. The CDR3 DNA reads TGTGCCAGCAGTCTGGGACAGGGGGGAGGTTCACCCCTCCACTTT.

This clone was detected ten times or more. The gene calls are TRBV27 and TRBJ1-1; the D gene is possibly TRBD1 (6 bases). Between the trimmed V and J ends, which lost 3 bases and 4 bases, there was a span of 12 bases. Germline V gene data show CDR1 as MNHEY and CDR2 as SMNVEV (reference sequence). The CDR3 extends over 14 amino acids. The CDR3 loop is CASSLRRGGTEAFF. Here the CDR3 DNA reads TGTGCCAGCAGTTTGCGCAGGGGCGGCACTGAAGCTTTCTTT.